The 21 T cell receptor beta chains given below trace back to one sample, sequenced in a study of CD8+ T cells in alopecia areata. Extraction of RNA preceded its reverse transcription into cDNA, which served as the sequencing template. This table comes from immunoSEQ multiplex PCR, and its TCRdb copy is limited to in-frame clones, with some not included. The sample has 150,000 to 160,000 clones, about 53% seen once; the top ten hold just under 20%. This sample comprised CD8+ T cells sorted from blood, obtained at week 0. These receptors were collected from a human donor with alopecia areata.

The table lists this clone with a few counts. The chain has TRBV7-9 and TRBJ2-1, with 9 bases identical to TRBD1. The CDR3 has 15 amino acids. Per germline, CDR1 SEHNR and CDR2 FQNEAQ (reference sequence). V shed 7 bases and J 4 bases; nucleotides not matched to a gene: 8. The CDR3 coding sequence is TGTGCCAGCACCCACGGGACAGGGACATACAATGAGCAGTTCTTC. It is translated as CASTHGTGTYNEQFF. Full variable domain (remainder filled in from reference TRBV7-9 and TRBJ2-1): DTGVSQNPRHKITKRGQNVTFRCDPISEHNRLYWYRQTLGQGPEFLTYFQNEAQLEKSRLLSDRFSAERPKGSFSTLEIQRTEQGDSAMYLCASTHGTGTYNEQFFGPGTRLTVL.

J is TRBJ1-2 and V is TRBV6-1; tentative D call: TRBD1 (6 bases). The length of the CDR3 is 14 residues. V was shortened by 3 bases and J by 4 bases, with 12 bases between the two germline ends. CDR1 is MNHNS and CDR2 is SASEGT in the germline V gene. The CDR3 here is CASSEIPGAYGYTF. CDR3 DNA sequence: TGTGCCAGCAGTGAGATCCCAGGGGCCTATGGCTACACCTTC.

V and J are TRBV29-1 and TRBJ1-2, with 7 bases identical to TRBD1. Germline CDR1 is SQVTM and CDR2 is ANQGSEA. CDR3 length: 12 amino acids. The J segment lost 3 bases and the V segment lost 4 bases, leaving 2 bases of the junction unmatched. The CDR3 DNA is TGCAGCGTTGGGGACAGTCACTATGGCTACACCTTC. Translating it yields CSVGDSHYGYTF.

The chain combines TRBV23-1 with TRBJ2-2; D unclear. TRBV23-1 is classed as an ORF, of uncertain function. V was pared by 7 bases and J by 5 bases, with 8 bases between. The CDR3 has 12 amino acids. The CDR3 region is CASTPRTGELFF. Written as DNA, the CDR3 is TGCGCCAGCACACCTAGGACCGGGGAGCTGTTTTTT.

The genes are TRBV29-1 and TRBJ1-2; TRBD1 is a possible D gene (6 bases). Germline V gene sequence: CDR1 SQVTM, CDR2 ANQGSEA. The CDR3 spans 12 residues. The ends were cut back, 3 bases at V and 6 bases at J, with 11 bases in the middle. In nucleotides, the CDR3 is TGCAGCGTTGATGTCCCAGGGGATGGCTACACCTTC. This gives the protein CSVDVPGDGYTF.

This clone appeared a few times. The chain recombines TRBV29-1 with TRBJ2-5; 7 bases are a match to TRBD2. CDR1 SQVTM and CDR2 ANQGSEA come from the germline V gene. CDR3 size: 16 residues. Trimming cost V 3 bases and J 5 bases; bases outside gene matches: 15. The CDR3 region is CSVEPVWGGGEETQYF. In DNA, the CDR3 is TGCAGCGTTGAGCCCGTTTGGGGGGGAGGCGAGGAGACCCAGTACTTC.

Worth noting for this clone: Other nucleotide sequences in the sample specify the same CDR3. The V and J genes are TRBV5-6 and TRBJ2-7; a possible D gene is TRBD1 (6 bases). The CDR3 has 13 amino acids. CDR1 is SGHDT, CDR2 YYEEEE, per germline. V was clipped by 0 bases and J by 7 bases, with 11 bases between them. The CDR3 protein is CASSLARGREQYF. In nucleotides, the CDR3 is TGTGCCAGCAGCTTGGCCAGGGGTCGAGAGCAGTACTTC.

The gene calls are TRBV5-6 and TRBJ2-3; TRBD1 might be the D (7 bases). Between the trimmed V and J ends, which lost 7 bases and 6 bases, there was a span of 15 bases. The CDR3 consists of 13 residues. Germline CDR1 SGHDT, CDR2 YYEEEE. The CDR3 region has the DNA TGTGCCAGCTACAGGGGAGGTTCGGATACGCAGTATTTT. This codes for CASYRGGSDTQYF.

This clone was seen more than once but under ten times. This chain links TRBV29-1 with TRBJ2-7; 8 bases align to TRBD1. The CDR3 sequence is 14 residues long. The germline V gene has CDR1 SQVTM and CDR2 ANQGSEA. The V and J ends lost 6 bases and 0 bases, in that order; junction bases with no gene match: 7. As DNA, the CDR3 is TGCAGCGTGACGGGACAGGCTAACTCCTACGAGCAGTACTTC. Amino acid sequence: CSVTGQANSYEQYF.

The CDR3 DNA reads as TGTGCCAGCAGCGGAACACTGGACACTGAAGCTTTCTTT. Amino acid sequence: CASSGTLDTEAFF. The V gene is TRBV9, the J gene TRBJ1-1, with D unresolved. V shed 3 bases and J shed 3 bases, with 9 bases lying between them. This CDR3 contains 13 residues. The germline V gene has CDR1 SGDLS and CDR2 YYNGEE.

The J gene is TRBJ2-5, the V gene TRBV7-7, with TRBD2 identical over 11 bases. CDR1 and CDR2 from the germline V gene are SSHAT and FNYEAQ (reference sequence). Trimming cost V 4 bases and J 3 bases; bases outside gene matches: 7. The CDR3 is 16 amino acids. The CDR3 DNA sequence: TGTGCCAGCAGCTCCTTAGCGGGGGGGAGTGAAGAGACCCAGTACTTC. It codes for CASSSLAGGSEETQYF. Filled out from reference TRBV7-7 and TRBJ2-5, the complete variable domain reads GAGVSQSPRYKVTKRGQDVTLRCDPISSHATLYWYQQALGQGPEFLTYFNYEAQPDKSGLPSDRFSAERPEGSISTLTIQRTEQRDSAMYRCASSSLAGGSEETQYFGPGTRLLVL.

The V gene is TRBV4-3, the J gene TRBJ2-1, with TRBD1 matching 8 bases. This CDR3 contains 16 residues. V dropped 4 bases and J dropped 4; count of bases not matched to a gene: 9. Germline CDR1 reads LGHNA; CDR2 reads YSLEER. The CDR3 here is CASSPLTGVGYNEQFF. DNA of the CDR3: TGCGCCAGCAGCCCCCTGACAGGGGTAGGGTACAATGAGCAGTTCTTC.

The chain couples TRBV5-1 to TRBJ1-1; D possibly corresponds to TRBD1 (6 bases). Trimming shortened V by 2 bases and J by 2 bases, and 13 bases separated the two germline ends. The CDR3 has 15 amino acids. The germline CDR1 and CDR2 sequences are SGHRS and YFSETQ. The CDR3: CASSLKQGLNTEAFF. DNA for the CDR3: TGCGCCAGCAGCTTAAAACAGGGCCTCAACACTGAAGCTTTCTTT.

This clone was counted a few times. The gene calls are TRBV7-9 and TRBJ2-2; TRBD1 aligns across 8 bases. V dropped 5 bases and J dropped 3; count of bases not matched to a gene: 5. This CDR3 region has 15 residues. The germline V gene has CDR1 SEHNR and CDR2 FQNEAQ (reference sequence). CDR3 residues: CASSLGQEYTGELFF. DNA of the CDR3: TGTGCCAGCAGCCTGGGACAGGAGTACACCGGGGAGCTGTTTTTT.

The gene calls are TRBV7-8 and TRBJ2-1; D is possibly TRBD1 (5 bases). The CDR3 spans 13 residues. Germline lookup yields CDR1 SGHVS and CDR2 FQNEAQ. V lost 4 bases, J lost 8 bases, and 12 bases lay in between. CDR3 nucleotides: TGTGCCAGCAGCTCCGTAGGGGCCCATGAGCAGTTCTTC. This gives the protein CASSSVGAHEQFF.

DNA for the CDR3: TGTGCCTGGAGTGAGGTACTACCTAACAATGAGCAGTTCTTC. This gives the protein CAWSEVLPNNEQFF. The chain joins TRBV30 to TRBJ2-1; D ambiguous. The CDR3 contains 14 residues. Trimming shortened V by 1 base and J by 5 bases, and 12 bases separated the two germline ends. Germline CDR1 is GTSNPN and CDR2 is SVGIG (reference sequence).

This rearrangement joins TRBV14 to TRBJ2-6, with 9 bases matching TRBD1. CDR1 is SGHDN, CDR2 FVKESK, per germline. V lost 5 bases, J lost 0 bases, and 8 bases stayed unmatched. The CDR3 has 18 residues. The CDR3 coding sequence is TGTGCCAGCAGCTCGGGGACAGGGTTTTACTCTGGGGCCAACGTCCTGACTTTC. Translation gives CASSSGTGFYSGANVLTF.

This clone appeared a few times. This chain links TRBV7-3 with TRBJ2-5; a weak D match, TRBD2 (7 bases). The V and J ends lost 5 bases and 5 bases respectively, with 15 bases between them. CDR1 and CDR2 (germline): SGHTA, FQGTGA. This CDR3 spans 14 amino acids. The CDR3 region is CASSQYGGAETQYF. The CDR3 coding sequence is TGTGCCAGCAGCCAATATGGGGGGGCGGAGACCCAGTACTTC.

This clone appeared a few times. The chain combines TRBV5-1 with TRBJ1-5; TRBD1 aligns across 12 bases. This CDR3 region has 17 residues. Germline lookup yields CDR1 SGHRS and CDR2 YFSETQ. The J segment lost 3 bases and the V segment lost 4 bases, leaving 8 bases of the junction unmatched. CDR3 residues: CASSPGQGAIDNQPQHF. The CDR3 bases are TGCGCCAGCAGCCCGGGACAGGGGGCGATCGACAATCAGCCCCAGCATTTT. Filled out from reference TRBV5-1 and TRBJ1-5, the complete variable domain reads KAGVTQTPRYLIKTRGQQVTLSCSPISGHRSVSWYQQTPGQGLQFLFEYFSETQRNKGNFPGRFSGRQFSNSRSEMNVSTLELGDSALYLCASSPGQGAIDNQPQHFGDGTRLSIL.

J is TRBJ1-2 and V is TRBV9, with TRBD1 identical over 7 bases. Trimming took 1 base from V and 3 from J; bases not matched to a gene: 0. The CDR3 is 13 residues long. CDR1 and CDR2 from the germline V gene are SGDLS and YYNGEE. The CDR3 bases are TGTGCCAGCAGCGTACAGGGGGACTATGGCTACACCTTC. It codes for CASSVQGDYGYTF.

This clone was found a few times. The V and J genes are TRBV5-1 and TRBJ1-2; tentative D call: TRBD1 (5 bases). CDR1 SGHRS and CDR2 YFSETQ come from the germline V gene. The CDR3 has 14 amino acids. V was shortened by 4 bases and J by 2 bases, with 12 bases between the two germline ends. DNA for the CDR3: TGCGCCAGCAGCCAAGACAGAAACAACTATGGCTACACCTTC. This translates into CASSQDRNNYGYTF.